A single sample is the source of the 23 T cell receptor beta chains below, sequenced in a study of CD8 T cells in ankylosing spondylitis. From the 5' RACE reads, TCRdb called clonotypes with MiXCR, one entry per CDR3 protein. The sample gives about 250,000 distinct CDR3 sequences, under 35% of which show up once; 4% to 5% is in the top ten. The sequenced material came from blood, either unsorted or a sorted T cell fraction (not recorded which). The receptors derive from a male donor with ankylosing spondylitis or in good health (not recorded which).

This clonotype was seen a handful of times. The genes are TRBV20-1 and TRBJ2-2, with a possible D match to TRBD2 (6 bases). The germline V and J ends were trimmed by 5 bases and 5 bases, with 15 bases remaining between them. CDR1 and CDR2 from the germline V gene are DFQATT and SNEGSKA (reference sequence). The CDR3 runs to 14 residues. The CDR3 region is CSAPQRAWTGELFF. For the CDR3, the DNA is TGCAGTGCTCCCCAGCGGGCCTGGACCGGGGAGCTGTTTTTT.

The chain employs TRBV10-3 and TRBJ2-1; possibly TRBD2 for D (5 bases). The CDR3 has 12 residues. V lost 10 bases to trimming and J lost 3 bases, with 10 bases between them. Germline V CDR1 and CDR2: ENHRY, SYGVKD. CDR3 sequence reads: CATAGVYNEQFF. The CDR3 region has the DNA TGTGCCACGGCCGGGGTCTACAATGAGCAGTTCTTC.

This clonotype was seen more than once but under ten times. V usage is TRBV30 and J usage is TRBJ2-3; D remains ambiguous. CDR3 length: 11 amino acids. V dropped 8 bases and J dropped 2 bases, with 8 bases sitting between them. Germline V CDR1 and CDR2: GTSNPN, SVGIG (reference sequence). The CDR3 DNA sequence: TGTGCCCAGGAATCCACAGATACGCAGTATTTT. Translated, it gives CAQESTDTQYF.

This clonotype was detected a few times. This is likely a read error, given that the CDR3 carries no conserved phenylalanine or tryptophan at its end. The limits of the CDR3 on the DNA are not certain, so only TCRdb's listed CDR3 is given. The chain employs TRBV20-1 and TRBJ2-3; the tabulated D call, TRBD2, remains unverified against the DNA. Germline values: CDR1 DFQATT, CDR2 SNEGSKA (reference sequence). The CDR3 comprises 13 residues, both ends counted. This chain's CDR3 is CSASKGGGALQLS.

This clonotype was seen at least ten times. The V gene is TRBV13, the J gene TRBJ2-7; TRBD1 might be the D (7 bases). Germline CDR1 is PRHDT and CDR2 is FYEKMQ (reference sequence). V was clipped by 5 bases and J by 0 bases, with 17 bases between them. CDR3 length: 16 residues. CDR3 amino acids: CASSRLDRASSYEQYF. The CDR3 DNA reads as TGTGCCAGCAGCCGACTAGACAGGGCTAGCTCCTACGAGCAGTACTTC.

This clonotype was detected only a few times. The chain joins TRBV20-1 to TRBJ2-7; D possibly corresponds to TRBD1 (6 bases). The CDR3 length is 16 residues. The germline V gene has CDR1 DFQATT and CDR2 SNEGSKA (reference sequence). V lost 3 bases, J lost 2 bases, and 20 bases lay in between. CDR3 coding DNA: TGCAGTGCTAGGGGTCCCGGGACACCGAGTCCCTACGAGCAGTACTTC. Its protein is CSARGPGTPSPYEQYF.

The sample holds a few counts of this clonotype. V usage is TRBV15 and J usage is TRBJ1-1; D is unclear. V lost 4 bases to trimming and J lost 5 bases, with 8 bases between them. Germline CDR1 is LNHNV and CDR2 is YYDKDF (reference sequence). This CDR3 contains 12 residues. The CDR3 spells CATSNEGTEAFF. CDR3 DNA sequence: TGTGCCACCAGCAACGAGGGTACTGAAGCTTTCTTT.

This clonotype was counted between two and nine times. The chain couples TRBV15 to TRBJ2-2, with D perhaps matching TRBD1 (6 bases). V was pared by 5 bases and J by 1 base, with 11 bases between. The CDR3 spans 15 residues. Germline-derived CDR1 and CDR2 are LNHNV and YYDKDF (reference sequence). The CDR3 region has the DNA TGTGCCACCAGCGAGCCGGGACAGAACACCGGGGAGCTGTTTTTT. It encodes CATSEPGQNTGELFF.

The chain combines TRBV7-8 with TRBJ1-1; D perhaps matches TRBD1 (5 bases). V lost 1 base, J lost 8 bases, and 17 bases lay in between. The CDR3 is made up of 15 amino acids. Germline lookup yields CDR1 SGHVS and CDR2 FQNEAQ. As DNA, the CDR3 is TGTGCCAGCAGCTTAGGTCTCGAGTCAGGGCGAGAAGCTTTCTTT. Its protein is CASSLGLESGREAFF.

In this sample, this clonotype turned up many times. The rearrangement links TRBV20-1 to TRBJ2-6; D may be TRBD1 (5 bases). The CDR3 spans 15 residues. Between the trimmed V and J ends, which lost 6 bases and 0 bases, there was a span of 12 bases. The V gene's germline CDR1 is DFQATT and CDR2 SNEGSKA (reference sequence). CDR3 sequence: CSARALISGANVLTF. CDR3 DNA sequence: TGCAGTGCCAGGGCCCTAATCTCTGGGGCCAACGTCCTGACTTTC.

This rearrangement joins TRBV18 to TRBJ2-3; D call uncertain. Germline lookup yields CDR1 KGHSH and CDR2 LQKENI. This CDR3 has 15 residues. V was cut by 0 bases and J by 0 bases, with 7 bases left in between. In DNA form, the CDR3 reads TGTGCCAGCTCACCACCGAGTTCTAGCACAGATACGCAGTATTTT. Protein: CASSPPSSSTDTQYF.

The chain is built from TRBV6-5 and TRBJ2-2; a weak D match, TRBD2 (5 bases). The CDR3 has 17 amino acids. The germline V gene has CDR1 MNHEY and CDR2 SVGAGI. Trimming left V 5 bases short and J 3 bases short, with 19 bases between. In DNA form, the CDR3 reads TGTGCCAGCAGTCCTCGAGAGGGAAGAACGGACACCGGGGAGCTGTTTTTT. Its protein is CASSPREGRTDTGELFF.

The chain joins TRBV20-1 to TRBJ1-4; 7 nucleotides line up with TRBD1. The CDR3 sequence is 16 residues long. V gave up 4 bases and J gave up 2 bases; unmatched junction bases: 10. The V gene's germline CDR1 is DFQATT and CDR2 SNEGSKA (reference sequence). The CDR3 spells CSAITGEGATNEKLFF. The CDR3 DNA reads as TGCAGTGCTATTACAGGGGAGGGAGCTACTAATGAAAAACTGTTTTTT.

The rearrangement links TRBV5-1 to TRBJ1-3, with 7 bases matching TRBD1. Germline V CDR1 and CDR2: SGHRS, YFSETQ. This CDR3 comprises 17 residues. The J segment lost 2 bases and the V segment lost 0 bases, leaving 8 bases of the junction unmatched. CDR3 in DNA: TGCGCCAGCAGCTTGGCGGAGGGGACAGAAACTGGAAACACCATATATTTT. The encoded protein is CASSLAEGTETGNTIYF.

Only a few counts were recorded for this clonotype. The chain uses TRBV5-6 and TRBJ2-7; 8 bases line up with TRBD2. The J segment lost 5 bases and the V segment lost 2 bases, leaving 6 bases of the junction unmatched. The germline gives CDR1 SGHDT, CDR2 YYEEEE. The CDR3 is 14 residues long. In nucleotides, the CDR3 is TGTGCCAGCAGCTTCGTAGCGGGGTTGGACGAGCAGTACTTC. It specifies CASSFVAGLDEQYF.

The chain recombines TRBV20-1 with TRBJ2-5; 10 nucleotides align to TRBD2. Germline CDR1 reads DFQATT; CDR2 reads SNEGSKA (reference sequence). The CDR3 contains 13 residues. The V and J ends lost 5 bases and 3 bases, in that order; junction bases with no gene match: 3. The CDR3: CSAAGLAEETQYF. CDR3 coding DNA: TGCAGTGCTGCTGGACTAGCGGAAGAGACCCAGTACTTC.

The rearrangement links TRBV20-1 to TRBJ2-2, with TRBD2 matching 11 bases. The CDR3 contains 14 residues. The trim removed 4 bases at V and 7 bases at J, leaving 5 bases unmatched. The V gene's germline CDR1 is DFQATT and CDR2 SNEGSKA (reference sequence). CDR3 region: CSATSGGTGGELFF. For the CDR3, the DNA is TGCAGTGCTACTAGCGGGGGGACGGGCGGGGAGCTGTTTTTT.

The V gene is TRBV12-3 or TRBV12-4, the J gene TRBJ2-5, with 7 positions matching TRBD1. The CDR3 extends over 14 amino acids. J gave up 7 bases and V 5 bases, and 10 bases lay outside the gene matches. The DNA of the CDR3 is TGTGCCAGCAGTGCGACAGGGTCCCGGTGGACCCAGTACTTC. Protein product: CASSATGSRWTQYF.

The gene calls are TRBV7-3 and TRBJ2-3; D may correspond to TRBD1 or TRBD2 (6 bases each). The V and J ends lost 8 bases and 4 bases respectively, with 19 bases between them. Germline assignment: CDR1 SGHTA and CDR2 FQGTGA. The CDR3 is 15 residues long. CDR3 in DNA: TGTGCCAGCTCCAGGGGAGCGGAGGGAGCAGATACGCAGTATTTT. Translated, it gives CASSRGAEGADTQYF. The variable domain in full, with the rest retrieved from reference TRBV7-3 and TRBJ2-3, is GAGVSQTPSNKVTEKGKYVELRCDPISGHTALYWYRQSLGQGPEFLIYFQGTGAADDSGLPNDRFFAVRPEGSVSTLKIQRTERGDSAVYLCASSRGAEGADTQYFGPGTRLTVL.

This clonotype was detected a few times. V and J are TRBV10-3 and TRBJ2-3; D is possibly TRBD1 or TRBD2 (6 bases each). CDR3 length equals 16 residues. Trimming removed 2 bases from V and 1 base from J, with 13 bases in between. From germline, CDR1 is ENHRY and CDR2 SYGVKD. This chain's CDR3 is CAISEVPGAGTDTQYF. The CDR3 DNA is TGTGCCATCAGTGAGGTCCCGGGGGCTGGCACAGATACGCAGTATTTT.

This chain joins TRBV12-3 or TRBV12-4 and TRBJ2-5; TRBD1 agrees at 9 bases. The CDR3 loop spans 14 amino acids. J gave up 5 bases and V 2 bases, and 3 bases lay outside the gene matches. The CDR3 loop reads CASSLTGGKETQYF. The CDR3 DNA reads TGTGCCAGCAGTTTAACAGGGGGCAAGGAGACCCAGTACTTC.

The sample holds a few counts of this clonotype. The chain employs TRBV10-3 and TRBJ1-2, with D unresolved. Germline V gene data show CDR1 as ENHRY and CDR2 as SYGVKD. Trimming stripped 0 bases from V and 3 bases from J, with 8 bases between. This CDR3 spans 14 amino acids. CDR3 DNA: TGTGCCATCAGTGAGTCTTTGGGTTACTATGGCTACACCTTC. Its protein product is CAISESLGYYGYTF.

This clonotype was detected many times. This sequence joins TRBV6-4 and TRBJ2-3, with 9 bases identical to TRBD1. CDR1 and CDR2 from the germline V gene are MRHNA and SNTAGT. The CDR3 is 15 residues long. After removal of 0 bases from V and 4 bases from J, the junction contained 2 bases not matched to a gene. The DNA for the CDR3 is TGTGCCAGCAGTGACTCCACAGGGGGCGCAGATACGCAGTATTTT. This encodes CASSDSTGGADTQYF.